The 5 T cell receptor beta chains given below trace back to one sample, sequenced in a study of T cell responses to AZD1222 COVID-19 vaccine. Assay: immunoSEQ multiplex PCR; the TCRdb copy retains only in-frame clones and omits some. The top ten clones hold about 20% of a sample with around 110,000 clones, about 93% of them seen once. This material consisted of peripheral blood, taken on day 0 of AZD1222 vaccination. These receptors were taken from an adult in good health.

This clone occurred once. The rearrangement uses TRBV18 and TRBJ2-2; 9 bases are shared with TRBD1. Trimming at V came to 1 base and at J to 5 bases, leaving 8 bases not matched to a gene. Germline V gene lookup returns CDR1 KGHSH and CDR2 LQKENI. This CDR3 spans 17 amino acids. The CDR3 loop is CASSPLAQGARTGELFF. For the CDR3, the DNA is TGTGCCAGCTCACCACTCGCACAGGGGGCGAGGACCGGGGAGCTGTTTTTT.

The chain employs TRBV27 and TRBJ2-7; tentative D call: TRBD1 (6 bases). The CDR3 has 19 residues. Germline CDR1 is MNHEY and CDR2 is SMNVEV (reference sequence). Trimming shortened V by 1 base and J by 4 bases, and 26 bases separated the two germline ends. The CDR3 DNA reads TGTGCCAGCAGTTTATGGTTTGGGGCCGGGACACCGATCCAATACGAGCAGTACTTC. It yields the protein CASSLWFGAGTPIQYEQYF.

In its sample, this clone was seen once. This rearrangement joins TRBV6-5 to TRBJ2-3; possibly TRBD2 for D (7 bases). Germline-derived CDR1 and CDR2 are MNHEY and SVGAGI. Trimming left V 7 bases short and J 4 bases short, with 15 bases between. The CDR3 is made up of 14 amino acids. The CDR3 region is CASTSRGGADTQYF. The CDR3 DNA reads as TGTGCCAGCACCTCAAGGGGGGGGGCAGATACGCAGTATTTT.

The chain combines TRBV19 with TRBJ2-6; D might be TRBD1 or TRBD2, each matching 5 bases. Germline V CDR1 and CDR2: LNHDA, SQIVND (reference sequence). Trimming stripped 3 bases from V and 4 bases from J, with 10 bases between. CDR3 length: 15 residues. CDR3 loop: CASSMGVPGANVLTF. CDR3 in DNA: TGTGCCAGTAGTATGGGGGTTCCCGGGGCCAACGTCCTGACTTTC.

The rearrangement links TRBV6-1 to TRBJ1-2; possible D gene TRBD1, 6 bases. CDR3 size: 16 residues. Germline-derived CDR1 and CDR2 are MNHNS and SASEGT. The V gene lost 2 bases and the J gene lost 2 bases, with 15 bases spanning the gap. CDR3 sequence: CASSEILGQVNYGYTF. In nucleotides, the CDR3 is TGTGCCAGCAGTGAAATTCTGGGACAAGTAAACTATGGCTACACCTTC.